The subject of this entry is one T cell receptor (beta chain). This clone's antigen is unknown. One base away there is no much larger clone; base qualities are not given. The meaning of the sample's treatment or condition label: allogeneic hematopoietic cell transplantation with graft depleted of TCRalphabeta T cells and CD19 B cells. The transplant recipients were children given TCRalphabeta/CD19-depleted allogeneic hematopoietic cell grafts. This specimen comes from a study of T-cell reconstitution after alpha-beta-depleted transplantation in children (dated by TCRdb to the mid-2010s). Looking at the study overall: The study quantitatively tracked T-cell immune reconstitution after TCRalphabeta/CD19-depleted allogeneic hematopoietic cell transplantation in children using TCR repertoire profiling.

The CDR3 runs 13 amino acids, cysteine and phenylalanine included. The entry retains the CDR3 DNA only, 39 bases that are in frame from base 1. The V end gives up 4 bases and the J end 7 bases, leaving 5 bases in the junction not matched to a gene. Taken from the germline V gene, the CDR1 and CDR2 loops are MDHEN and SYDVKM. Library preparation was by PCR. Sequencing was performed on an Illumina HiSeq 2500. Molecular barcoding was employed in the preparation of TCR libraries, with unique molecular identifiers being used to normalize TCRbeta repertoire quantification. The public reads were quality trimmed at Q25 with fastp and then assembled into clones with MiXCR by TCRdb, keeping productive beta chains. Each CDR3 protein appears once, grouped with its most common genes and DNA. The sample table holds under 750,000 distinct CDR3 sequences, of which 23% were seen once. The top ten clones comprise roughly 14% of the sample.

Results the study describes overall, beyond this receptor: The frequencies of hyperexpanded clones fell over the following months, and after one year, T-cell counts and TCRbeta diversity were mostly attributed to newly produced T cells. In some patients, the high TCRbeta diversity seen at day 60 was put down to recipient T cells and intrathymic progenitors that had survived conditioning. The apparently early recovery of alphabetaT-cell counts about two months after transplant reportedly depended on only several hundred rapidly expanded clones that came from non-depleted graft cells.

The sample in question was PBMCs, mostly from graft donor cells, obtained 360 days after TCRalphabeta/CD19-depleted stem cell transplant. The V gene is TRBV28 and the J gene is TRBJ1-2; 8 junctional bases match TRBD1. This receptor was obtained from a boy younger than two who had a stem cell transplant for acute myeloid leukemia, so the T cells may come from the graft donor. CDR3 sequence: CASSYDRGGGYTF. The DNA sequence follows: TGTGCCAGCAGTTACGACAGGGGAGGTGGCTACACCTTC.